This TCR beta chain was profiled in a study of T cell responses to AZD1222 COVID-19 vaccine. Study background: Second-dose schedules of about 4 or about 12 weeks were combined.

Study observations and caveats: The study found Spike-specific TCR breadth and depth rose after two AZD1222 doses. Across the whole spike, CD4 TCRs peaked at regions 160-218 and 743-854. There were mostly white British donors and more females than males, and clonal diversity was possibly underestimated.

The CDR3 sequence is 15 residues long. Germline assignment: CDR1 MRHNA and CDR2 SNTAGT. V lost 0 bases to trimming and J lost 8 bases; unmatched junction nucleotides: 5. Data came from immunoSEQ multiplex PCR; TCRdb stores just in-frame clones and leaves some out. The data show 75,000 to 100,000 clones, with around nine tenths seen just once and around 2% held by the top ten. Regarding this clone: Its target is not known.

The TCR was taken from an adult in good health. The rearrangement uses TRBV6-4 and TRBJ2-1; the match to TRBD1 covers 9 bases. Material: peripheral blood, obtained on day 0 of AZD1222 vaccination. The CDR3 spells CASSDSVDRGDEQFF. In nucleotides, the CDR3 is TGTGCCAGCAGTGACTCTGTGGACAGGGGCGATGAGCAGTTCTTC.